A selection of T cell receptor beta chains follows, all from one sample in a study of blood T cell repertoires in COVID-19. Clones were read by immunoSEQ multiplex PCR, and TCRdb kept only the in-frame ones, dropping some. The repertoire holds approximately 240,000 clones, with under 90% as singletons. Sequences were obtained from peripheral blood. All receptors come from an older woman who had recovered from COVID-19. Each CDR3 is given with its conserved first and last residue. D genes are given only for firm matches. Where a row states a size, it is once, few, many or the class of an expanded clone; other rows omit it.

>-|TRBV29-1|TRBJ1-1|-
TGCAGCGTGTTGCAGGATGGCACTGAAGCTTTCTTT
CSVLQDGTEAFF
>-|TRBV2|TRBJ2-5|TRBD2
TGTGCCAGCCTTTTGAACTTAGGGGGTCTAGCGGGGAGATACCAAGAGACCCAGTACTTC
CASLLNLGGLAGRYQETQYF
>-|TRBV9|TRBJ2-6|-
TGTGCCAGCAGCGTTCAGGGCTTGGCCAACGTCCTGACTTTC
CASSVQGLANVLTF
>-|TRBV7-8|TRBJ1-1|TRBD1
TGTGCCAGCAGCTCCACCAGGGGGCCTGAAGCTTTCTTT
CASSSTRGPEAFF
>-|TRBV10-3|TRBJ2-3|TRBD1
TGTGCCATAGGACAGGGGGCGGGGGATACGCAGTATTTT
CAIGQGAGDTQYF
>-|TRBV7-2|TRBJ2-7|TRBD2
TGTGCCAGCAGCTTGCGGGGGGGATCCTACGAGCAGTACTTC
CASSLRGGSYEQYF
>-|TRBV30|TRBJ1-2|TRBD1
TGTGCCTGGAGTTCCGACAGGGGGCATAACTATGGCTACACCTTC
CAWSSDRGHNYGYTF
>-|TRBV6-1|TRBJ2-3|TRBD2
TGTGCCAGCAGTGAAGCGACTAGCGGGGACCCAGATACGCAGTATTTT
CASSEATSGDPDTQYF
>-|TRBV5-1|TRBJ1-1|-
TGCGCCAGCAGCCCCCACGGGAACACTGAAGCTTTCTTT
CASSPHGNTEAFF
>-|TRBV7-2|TRBJ1-1|TRBD1
TGTGCCAGCAGCCGCGGACAGGGCTTTGCGAACACTGAAGCTTTCTTT
CASSRGQGFANTEAFF
>-|TRBV27|TRBJ2-1|-
TGTGCCAGCAGTTTGGGACTCTTGTCCCTCTACAATGAGCAGTTCTTC
CASSLGLLSLYNEQFF
>-|TRBV7-3|TRBJ2-5|-
TGTGCCAGCAGCCGGACAGATCGAGAGACCCAGTACTTC
CASSRTDRETQYF
>-|TRBV11-2|TRBJ2-2|-
TGTGCCAGCAGGAATCGTGCCGGGACACCACTGAACACCGGGGAGCTGTTTTTT
CASRNRAGTPLNTGELFF
>-|TRBV5-1|TRBJ1-1|-
TGCGCCAGCAGCTCCAGGGGCCAGGGGAACACTGAAGCTTTCTTT
CASSSRGQGNTEAFF
>-|TRBV2|TRBJ2-1|-
TGTGCCAGCAGTCCACGTCTAGCCGAAGCGGAGCAGTTCTTC
CASSPRLAEAEQFF
>-|TRBV5-1|TRBJ1-1|TRBD1
TGCGCCAGCACTAGGGGGACAGGGGAATTGAACACTGAAGCTTTCTTT
CASTRGTGELNTEAFF
>-|TRBV19|TRBJ1-5|-
TGTGCCAGTACCCCCAGGGTCCTGAGCAATCAGCCCCAGCATTTT
CASTPRVLSNQPQHF
>-|TRBV10-3|TRBJ1-1|-
TGTGCCACCCAGGACAGTGCATATACTGAAGCTTTCTTT
CATQDSAYTEAFF
>-|TRBV6-6|TRBJ1-3|TRBD1
TGTGCCAGCAGTACCACCAGGGGGCTGGCTGGAAACACCATATATTTT
CASSTTRGLAGNTIYF
>-|TRBV7-9|TRBJ2-7|TRBD1
TGTGCCAGCAGCAACCGGGACAGGGGATGGTTGCAGTACTTC
CASSNRDRGWLQYF
>-|TRBV3-1/TRBV3-2|TRBJ2-7|-
TGTGCCAGCAGCCAGGTGGCCCTCAGCTCCTACGAGCAGTACTTC
CASSQVALSSYEQYF
>-|TRBV11-3|TRBJ2-2|TRBD2
TGTGCCAGCAGCCAGCGGGGGACGGGGGAGCTGTTTTTT
CASSQRGTGELFF
>once|TRBV10-3|TRBJ2-7|TRBD1
TGTGCCATCAGTCACACGGGTTCGGGACAGGGAGCGATGAGTCAGTACTTC
CAISHTGSGQGAMSQYF
>-|TRBV21-1|TRBJ2-3|-
TGTGCCAGCAGCGGACGGGACCAGCGGGGGGGCCCAGATACGCAGTATTTT
CASSGRDQRGGPDTQYF
>few|TRBV7-9|TRBJ1-5|TRBD1
TGTGCCAGCAGTCACTCGGACAGGCCCTATCAGCCCCAGCATTTT
CASSHSDRPYQPQHF
>-|TRBV7-6|TRBJ2-2|-
TGTGCCAGCAGCTTTTACGGCGGGGGCGCGGGTCCTCGCACCGGGGAGCTGTTTTTT
CASSFYGGGAGPRTGELFF
>-|TRBV19|TRBJ1-4|-
TGTGCCAGTACCGAGCCACTGTCGCTCGAAAAACTGTTTTTT
CASTEPLSLEKLFF
>-|TRBV18|TRBJ2-7|TRBD1
TGTGCCAGCTCACCACCGGGACAGGGCAATGGGCAGTACTTC
CASSPPGQGNGQYF